This entry lists 26 T cell receptor beta chains sequenced from one sample in a study of blood T cell repertoires in COVID-19. TCRdb's copy holds only in-frame clones and misses some; the assay was immunoSEQ multiplex PCR. The sample lists 80,000 to 130,000 clones; 92% were seen once. Material for sequencing was peripheral blood. These receptors were taken from a man aged 65 to 85 with acute or convalescent COVID-19.

This chain joins TRBV6-6 and TRBJ1-4; tentative D call: TRBD1 (6 bases). The CDR3 covers 15 residues. Germline V gene lookup returns CDR1 MNHNY and CDR2 SVGAGI (reference sequence). The V and J ends lost 8 bases and 3 bases respectively, with 16 bases between them. CDR3: CASWGHTGSNEKLFF. CDR3 nucleotide sequence: TGTGCCAGCTGGGGGCACACCGGATCTAATGAAAAACTGTTTTTT.

The chain joins TRBV27 to TRBJ2-7; 8 nucleotides align to TRBD1. Germline loops: CDR1 MNHEY, CDR2 SMNVEV (reference sequence). V was pared by 3 bases and J by 2 bases, with 6 bases of the junction left unmatched. The CDR3 length is 15 residues. The CDR3 sequence: CASSFSGTGAYEQYF. The CDR3 nucleotides are TGTGCCAGCAGTTTCTCCGGGACAGGAGCCTACGAGCAGTACTTC.

The chain joins TRBV7-7 to TRBJ1-3; D is unclear. Germline V gene lookup returns CDR1 SSHAT and CDR2 FNYEAQ (reference sequence). This CDR3 contains 16 residues. V was clipped by 3 bases and J by 0 bases, with 12 bases between them. In DNA form, the CDR3 reads TGTGCCAGCAGCTTTGGCCCCCCTGACTCTGGAAACACCATATATTTT. Translating it yields CASSFGPPDSGNTIYF.

The rearrangement links TRBV4-2 to TRBJ2-5; TRBD1 matches at 8 bases. V was pared by 1 base and J by 0 bases, with 4 bases of the junction left unmatched. CDR1 and CDR2 from the germline V gene are LGHNA and YNFKEQ. The CDR3 is 16 residues long. The CDR3: CASSQGLTGDQETQYF. DNA of the CDR3: TGTGCCAGCAGCCAAGGCTTGACAGGGGACCAAGAGACCCAGTACTTC.

The chain links TRBV10-3 to TRBJ1-3; 7 bases are shared with TRBD1. The CDR3 contains 15 residues. Germline V gives CDR1 ENHRY, CDR2 SYGVKD. V lost 4 bases, J lost 4 bases, and 7 bases stayed unmatched. DNA for the CDR3: TGTGCCATCAGTGGCCCTGGACAGGCGGGAAACACCATATATTTT. The encoded protein is CAISGPGQAGNTIYF.

In DNA, the CDR3 is TGTGCCAGCAGCTGGGGCGCTAGCACAGATACGCAGTATTTT. It encodes CASSWGASTDTQYF. The rearrangement uses TRBV4-2 and TRBJ2-3, with D possibly TRBD1 on 5 matching bases. V shed 5 bases and J shed 0 bases, with 9 bases lying between them. Germline V lookup: CDR1 LGHNA, CDR2 YNFKEQ. CDR3 length equals 14 residues.

The chain recombines TRBV18 with TRBJ1-1; 8 bases line up with TRBD1. Trimming removed 4 bases from V and 0 bases from J; junction bases left unmatched: 1. This CDR3 spans 14 amino acids. Per germline, CDR1 KGHSH and CDR2 LQKENI. The CDR3 DNA follows: TGTGCCAGCTCACAGGACAGGGTGAACACTGAAGCTTTCTTT. Translated, it gives CASSQDRVNTEAFF.

This sequence joins TRBV5-8 and TRBJ1-2; 8 bases map to TRBD1. V was clipped by 0 bases and J by 0 bases; unmatched bases: 7. Germline CDR1 SGHTS, CDR2 YDEGEE. CDR3 length: 17 amino acids. In DNA form, the CDR3 reads TGTGCCAGCAGCTTGGGGACAGGGACACTGACTAACTATGGCTACACCTTC. Protein: CASSLGTGTLTNYGYTF.

The chain is built from TRBV28 and TRBJ1-1; D not certain. Germline CDR1 and CDR2: MDHEN and SYDVKM. The V gene lost 2 bases and the J gene lost 0 bases, with 10 bases spanning the gap. This CDR3 comprises 15 residues. The CDR3, as DNA: TGTGCCAGCAGTTTAAGCGCGGATATGAACACTGAAGCTTTCTTT. It specifies CASSLSADMNTEAFF.

This clone was seen just once. The chain carries TRBV24-1 and TRBJ2-1; no firm D call. The CDR3 is 15 amino acids. V lost 4 bases and J 5 bases, leaving 14 bases between the germline ends. Germline V gene data show CDR1 as KGHDR and CDR2 as SFDVKD. The CDR3 protein is CATSDPEQTHNEQFF. Here the CDR3 DNA reads TGTGCCACCAGTGACCCTGAGCAAACTCACAATGAGCAGTTCTTC.

The chain uses TRBV5-4 and TRBJ2-5; weak D call: TRBD1 (6 bases). The CDR3 loop spans 14 amino acids. CDR1 and CDR2 (germline): SGHNT, YYREEE (reference sequence). Trimming took 5 bases from V and 5 from J, leaving 16 bases between them. CDR3 sequence: CASSQAGARETQYF. The CDR3 DNA follows: TGTGCCAGCAGTCAGGCAGGGGCTAGGGAGACCCAGTACTTC.

V is TRBV5-1 and J is TRBJ1-2, with D possibly being TRBD1 (5 bases). The CDR3 is made up of 14 amino acids. The V and J ends lost 4 bases and 4 bases respectively, with 14 bases between them. Germline V gene lookup returns CDR1 SGHRS and CDR2 YFSETQ. The CDR3 coding sequence is TGCGCCAGCAGCCAGACAGTTGCCACCTATGGCTACACCTTC. Translating it yields CASSQTVATYGYTF.

This chain uses TRBV27 with TRBJ2-7; TRBD2 matches 14 bases. V lost 5 bases, J lost 3 bases, and 9 bases stayed unmatched. Germline CDR1 and CDR2: MNHEY and SMNVEV (reference sequence). The CDR3 totals 17 residues. The DNA of the CDR3 is TGTGCCAGCAGTACCACCTTTGGACTAGCGGGGGGCTACGAGCAGTACTTC. Translated, it gives CASSTTFGLAGGYEQYF.

This chain links TRBV11-2 with TRBJ2-1; a weak D match, TRBD1 (6 bases). V lost 3 bases to trimming and J lost 2 bases, with 14 bases between them. Germline V gene sequence: CDR1 SGHAT, CDR2 FQNNGV. The CDR3 totals 16 residues. The CDR3 DNA sequence: TGTGCCAGCAGCTTGGTCGCCCGACAGGCCTACAATGAGCAGTTCTTC. This codes for CASSLVARQAYNEQFF.

This clone was recorded once. The genes are TRBV5-6 and TRBJ1-5; D remains unclear. V shed 4 bases and J shed 5 bases, with 7 bases lying between them. The germline CDR1 and CDR2 sequences are SGHDT and YYEEEE. This CDR3 comprises 12 residues. The CDR3 DNA reads TGTGCCAGCAGCCCCGGGGATCAGCCCCAGCATTTT. Protein: CASSPGDQPQHF.

V and J are TRBV27 and TRBJ1-3; TRBD1 matches 7 bases. The CDR3 runs 15 residues. CDR1 and CDR2 from the germline V gene are MNHEY and SMNVEV (reference sequence). V dropped 5 bases and J dropped 9; count of bases not matched to a gene: 13. CDR3 sequence: CASSPLDREGGTIYF. The CDR3 bases are TGTGCCAGCAGTCCCCTAGACAGGGAAGGCGGCACCATATATTTT.

The chain couples TRBV27 to TRBJ1-4; 8 positions agree with TRBD1. Germline-derived CDR1 and CDR2 are MNHEY and SMNVEV (reference sequence). The CDR3 loop spans 17 amino acids. Losses at the gene ends were 0 bases for V and 8 bases for J; bases not matched to a gene: 11. The CDR3 DNA follows: TGTGCCAGCAGTTTATCGGGGCGGGGACAGGTTGGCGAAAAACTGTTTTTT. It specifies CASSLSGRGQVGEKLFF.

V and J are TRBV11-2 and TRBJ1-3, with D possibly matching TRBD1 (6 bases). Trimming shortened V by 5 bases and J by 7 bases, and 9 bases separated the two germline ends. The CDR3 is 12 residues long. Germline CDR1 and CDR2: SGHAT and FQNNGV. CDR3: CASSRDTNTIYF. CDR3 in DNA: TGTGCCAGCAGCAGGGACACTAACACCATATATTTT.

The genes are TRBV18 and TRBJ2-2, with 10 nucleotides matching TRBD2. CDR3 length: 16 residues. Germline V gene data show CDR1 as KGHSH and CDR2 as LQKENI. J was trimmed by 1 base and V by 3 bases; bases with no gene match: 2. CDR3 in DNA: TGTGCCAGCTCACCCTGGACTAGCGGGAACACCGGGGAGCTGTTTTTT. Encoded protein: CASSPWTSGNTGELFF.

The chain employs TRBV5-1 and TRBJ2-4; the match to TRBD1 covers 10 bases. The CDR3 has 17 residues. Trimming removed 3 bases from V and 0 bases from J; junction bases left unmatched: 6. Germline assignment: CDR1 SGHRS and CDR2 YFSETQ. For the CDR3, the DNA is TGCGCCAGCAGCTCCCCCGGGACAGGGGTAGCCAAAAACATTCAGTACTTC. Amino acid sequence: CASSSPGTGVAKNIQYF. The full variable domain, completed using reference TRBV5-1 and TRBJ2-4, is KAGVTQTPRYLIKTRGQQVTLSCSPISGHRSVSWYQQTPGQGLQFLFEYFSETQRNKGNFPGRFSGRQFSNSRSEMNVSTLELGDSALYLCASSSPGTGVAKNIQYFGAGTRLSVL.

The chain couples TRBV15 to TRBJ2-3; TRBD2 matches at 11 bases. V trimming: 4 bases; J trimming: 8 bases; junction bases outside the gene matches: 23. CDR3 length equals 20 residues. Germline V gene sequence: CDR1 LNHNV, CDR2 YYDKDF (reference sequence). Here the CDR3 DNA reads TGTGCCACCAGCACCGTACTAGCGGGGGCCCGCTTGGCCCCACACGGTACGCAGTATTTT. Translated, it gives CATSTVLAGARLAPHGTQYF.

This clone has just one count. This chain links TRBV19 with TRBJ2-2; weak D call: TRBD1 (6 bases). The length of the CDR3 is 15 residues. The V end lost 1 base, the J end lost 5 bases, and 11 bases lay between the germline ends. Germline CDR1 reads LNHDA; CDR2 reads SQIVND (reference sequence). CDR3 nucleotide sequence: TGTGCCAGTAGTATAGTACAGGGAGCGACCGGGGAGCTGTTTTTT. Its translation is CASSIVQGATGELFF.

The V gene is TRBV18, the J gene TRBJ1-6; D unresolved. The CDR3 is made up of 16 amino acids. Germline CDR1 KGHSH, CDR2 LQKENI. The V end lost 3 bases, the J end lost 6 bases, and 15 bases lay between the germline ends. CDR3 bases: TGTGCCAGCTCACCCAACACAGTCGACCTTAATTCACCCCTCCACTTT. It is translated as CASSPNTVDLNSPLHF. The full variable domain, in which reference TRBV18 and TRBJ1-6 provide the parts outside the CDR3, is NAGVMQNPRHLVRRRGQEARLRCSPMKGHSHVYWYRQLPEEGLKFMVYLQKENIIDESGMPKERFSAEFPKEGPSILRIQQVVRGDSAAYFCASSPNTVDLNSPLHFGNGTRLTVT.

V and J are TRBV2 and TRBJ1-2; unclear D gene. With 6 bases removed from V and 8 bases from J, the gap between germline ends came to 16 bases. Germline-derived CDR1 and CDR2 are SNHLY and FYNNEI. The CDR3 extends over 13 amino acids. The CDR3 bases are TGTGCCAGCAGGGTTGACACCACCTCGGGCTACACCTTC. It is translated as CASRVDTTSGYTF.

The chain couples TRBV6-5 to TRBJ1-2; D remains unclear. The germline V gene encodes CDR1 MNHEY and CDR2 SVGAGI. The CDR3 length is 15 residues. Trimming left V 5 bases short and J 0 bases short, with 13 bases between. The CDR3 DNA sequence: TGTGCCAGCAGTACCCGTGAAAAGCCTAACTATGGCTACACCTTC. Its protein is CASSTREKPNYGYTF.

This clone was counted a single time. V usage is TRBV30 and J usage is TRBJ1-1, with TRBD1 matching 10 bases. The CDR3 spans 14 residues. The germline CDR1 and CDR2 sequences are GTSNPN and SVGIG (reference sequence). Losses at the gene ends were 4 bases for V and 4 bases for J; bases not matched to a gene: 6. The CDR3 region has the DNA TGTGCCTGGAACCCGGGACAGGGGATCACTGAAGCTTTCTTT. Translating it yields CAWNPGQGITEAFF.